This TCR beta chain came from a study of blood T cells in healthy people across ages (dated by TCRdb to about 2015). In the study overall: In model experiments, template switching captured roughly one uniquely barcoded TCR beta cDNA molecule for every two T cells. To track age-related changes in TCR beta repertoire diversity, the study relied on deep sequencing normalized with unique cDNA molecular identifiers. The donors were divided into four age groups: young (average roughly 17 years), middle-aged (almost 40), aged (about 61) and long-lived (around 80). To avoid experimental bias, donors of different ages were randomly spread across the sequencing lanes. Using the same blood draw, the study looked at two additional independent replicas of 1 million unique cDNA reads for two donors, one aged 18 to 30 and the other aged 80 or older.

Donors were a few dozen systemically healthy Caucasian individuals from Russia aged roughly 6 to 90 years. Approximately 9.3 milliliters of peripheral blood were collected from each donor into EDTA-treated Vacutainer tubes. Ficoll-Paque density-gradient centrifugation was used to isolate PBMCs, with at least 7 million per sample. Total RNA, at least 6 micrograms per sample, was extracted from PBMCs with Trizol reagent. For every donor, an aliquot of PBMCs went through flow cytometry to measure the percentages of naive CD45RAhigh/CD27high T cells. For this clonotype: It lacks a known antigen. The sample holds no much larger clone one base away, and base qualities are not on file.

Cut back by 2 bases and 2 bases, the V and J ends lie 9 bases apart. The CDR3 has 14 amino acids, counting the end cysteine and phenylalanine. Kept here is only the CDR3 DNA, which spans 42 bases and is read in frame from base 1. Based on the germline V gene (reference sequence), the CDR1 and CDR2 sequences are MNHNY and SVGAGI. Library preparation employed 5' RACE. Instrument used: Illumina HiSeq 2500. The second PCR ran for about 6 to 12 cycles and used a J-beta primer mix along with a sample-barcoded 5' primer. A template-switch 5' adaptor carrying 12 random nucleotides introduced a unique molecular identifier onto each TCR beta cDNA molecule. Each sample yielded at least 3 million CDR3-containing paired-end reads. All of the RNA was converted into first-strand cDNA using the Mint cDNA synthesis kit, with a TRBC-specific oligonucleotide serving as the primer. After uracil-DNA glycosylase treatment, a first 18-cycle PCR used universal primers M1SS and BC2_uni_R on all cDNA. The authors processed their data as follows. For normalization, 1 million high-quality reads were randomly selected from each sample, with every read carrying a distinct molecular identifier. Instead of being binned into consensus sequences, reads with shared molecular identifiers were discarded. MiTCR, set to a Q25 quality threshold and the strictest error-elimination algorithm, was used for CDR3 identification, clonotype clustering and error correction. Lower-bound total TCR beta diversity was estimated with a nonparametric unseen species model using Euler transformation. TCRdb trimmed public reads at Q25 via fastp, called clones via MiXCR and kept in-frame beta chains. Rows merge per CDR3 protein into single entries with the most common DNA and genes. The V and J calls shown here were made by TCRdb, not taken from the authors' results. The sample profile shows 1.5 million to 2 million distinct CDR3 sequences; around 50% of them were found once. The ten largest clones take up approximately 2.1% of the sample.

The paper's findings and limits, for the study overall: Compared with the aged group, the long-lived group had more naive CD4+ T cells, fewer expanded clones and increased TCR diversity, suggesting age selection. As age increased, observed TCR beta diversity per million T cells dropped in a roughly linear way, and a significant reduction was already evident by age 40. A strong correlation was found between observed TCR beta diversity and the percentage of naive T cells measured by flow cytometry. Donor CMV infection status was unknown, potentially confounding age-related changes in expanded clonotypes. Estimates of total diversity based on one million sequenced T cells were considered lower bounds and underestimates. Because profiling used bulk unsorted PBMCs, naive and antigen-experienced compartments could not be compared conclusively.

The sequence was collected from a woman aged 40 to 50 in good health. The rearrangement combines TRBV6-6 with TRBJ2-5, and TRBD2 may be the D gene, going by 5 matching bases. Sample: blood. The CDR3 in this case is CASSYMAGQETQYF. The DNA sequence reads TGTGCCAGCAGTTACATGGCGGGTCAAGAGACCCAGTACTTC.